This T cell receptor (beta chain) was captured in a study of patients and donors after allogeneic stem cell transplantation. This clonotype was seen only a few times. One entry per CDR3 protein results from TCRdb running MiXCR on the RT-PCR reads. The sample lists about 200,000 distinct CDR3 sequences; about 37% were seen once. This TCR was recovered from a human donor who was either an allogeneic HSCT recipient or a stem cell or donor lymphocyte infusion donor (not recorded which). It is not recorded whose cells these are; they may come from a transplant donor. The sample consisted of blood, either unsorted or a sorted T cell fraction (not recorded which).

CDR3 sequence reads: CASSPLGTEQETQYF. The CDR3 DNA reads TGTGCCAGCTCACCACTCGGGACAGAGCAAGAGACCCAGTACTTC. The genes are TRBV18 and TRBJ2-5; 7 positions match TRBD1. The germline CDR1 and CDR2 sequences are KGHSH and LQKENI. The CDR3 length is 15 residues. The ends lost 1 base at V and 2 bases at J; junction bases unmatched: 4.